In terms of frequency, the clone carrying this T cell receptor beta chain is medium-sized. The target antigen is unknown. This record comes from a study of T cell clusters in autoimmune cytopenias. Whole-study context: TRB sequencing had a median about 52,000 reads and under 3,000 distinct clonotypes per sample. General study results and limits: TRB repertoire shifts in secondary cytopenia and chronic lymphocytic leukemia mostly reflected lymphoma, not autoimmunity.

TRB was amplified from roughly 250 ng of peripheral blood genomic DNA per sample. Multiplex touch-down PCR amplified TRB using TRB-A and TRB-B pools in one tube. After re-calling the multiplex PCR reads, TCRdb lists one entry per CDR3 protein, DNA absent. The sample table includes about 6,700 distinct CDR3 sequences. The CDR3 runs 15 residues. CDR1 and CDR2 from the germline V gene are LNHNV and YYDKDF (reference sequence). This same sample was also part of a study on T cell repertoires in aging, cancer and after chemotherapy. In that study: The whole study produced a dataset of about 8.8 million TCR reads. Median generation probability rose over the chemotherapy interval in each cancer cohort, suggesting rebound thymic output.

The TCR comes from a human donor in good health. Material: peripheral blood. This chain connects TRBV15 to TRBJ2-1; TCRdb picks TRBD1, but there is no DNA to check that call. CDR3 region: CATSRSGSRYNEQFF.